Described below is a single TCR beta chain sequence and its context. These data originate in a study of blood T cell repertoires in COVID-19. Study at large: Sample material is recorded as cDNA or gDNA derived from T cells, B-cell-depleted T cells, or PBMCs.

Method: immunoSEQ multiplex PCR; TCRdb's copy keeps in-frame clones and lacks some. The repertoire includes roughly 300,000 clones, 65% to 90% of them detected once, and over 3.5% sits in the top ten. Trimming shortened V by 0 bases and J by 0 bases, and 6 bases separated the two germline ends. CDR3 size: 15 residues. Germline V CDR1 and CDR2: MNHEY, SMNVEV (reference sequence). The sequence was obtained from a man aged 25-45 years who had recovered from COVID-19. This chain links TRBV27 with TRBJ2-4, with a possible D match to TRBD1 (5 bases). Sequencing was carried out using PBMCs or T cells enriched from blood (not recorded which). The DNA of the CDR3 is TGTGCCAGCAGTTTATCAGGGGTAGCCAAAAACATTCAGTACTTC. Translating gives CASSLSGVAKNIQYF.